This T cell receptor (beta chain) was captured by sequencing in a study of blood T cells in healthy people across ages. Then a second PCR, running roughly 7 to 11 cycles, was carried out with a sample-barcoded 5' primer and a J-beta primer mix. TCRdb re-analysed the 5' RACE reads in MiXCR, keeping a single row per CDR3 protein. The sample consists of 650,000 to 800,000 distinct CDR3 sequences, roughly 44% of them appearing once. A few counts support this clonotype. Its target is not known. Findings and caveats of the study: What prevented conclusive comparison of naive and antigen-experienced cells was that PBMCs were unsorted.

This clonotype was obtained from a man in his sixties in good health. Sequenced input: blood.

The DNA of the CDR3 is TGCGCCAGCAGCCAAGAACCGAGGAGCTCCTACGAGCAGTACTTC. This encodes CASSQEPRSSYEQYF. The rearrangement uses TRBV4-1 and TRBJ2-7; unclear D gene. The CDR3 covers 15 residues. V was clipped by 0 bases and J by 0 bases, with 9 bases between them. Germline V gene lookup returns CDR1 MGHRA and CDR2 YSYEKL.